This entry lists 31 T cell receptor beta chains sequenced from one sample in a study of a mutant IDH1 vaccine in newly diagnosed glioma. These TCRs' antigens remain unknown. Time point of the sample: week 5, during vaccination. The content of each vaccine dose was 300 ug of mutant IDH1 20-mer peptide, and topical imiquimod accompanied it. Generated by immunoSEQ multiplex PCR, the TCRdb table keeps only in-frame clones and is missing some. Of 40,000 or so clones in the sample, just over 90% were seen once. The specimen was PBMCs, collected from a glioma patient whose treatment included an IDH1 peptide vaccine. The receptors stem from a man aged 45 to 65 with glioma.

V gene TRBV7-2 combines with J gene TRBJ2-1; 10 nucleotides agree with TRBD1. Germline CDR1 is SGHTA and CDR2 is FQGNSA. Trimming removed 5 bases from V and 7 bases from J; junction bases left unmatched: 17. This CDR3 region has 18 residues. Written as DNA, the CDR3 is TGTGCCAGCAGCCTTCCGGGACAGGGGCTTTATTTTGGGAATGAGCAGTTCTTC. Translating gives CASSLPGQGLYFGNEQFF.

This chain connects TRBV4-1 to TRBJ1-1; 7 bases line up with TRBD1. Germline trimming cut 2 bases from V and 1 base from J; bases unmatched to any gene: 7. The CDR3 has 16 residues. Germline V gene lookup returns CDR1 MGHRA and CDR2 YSYEKL. In DNA, the CDR3 is TGCGCCAGCAGCCAACCCCTTCGGACAGGGAACACTGAAGCTTTCTTT. Protein sequence: CASSQPLRTGNTEAFF.

The chain carries TRBV28 and TRBJ1-1, with TRBD1 as a possible D gene (6 bases). The V and J ends lost 1 base and 4 bases respectively, with 10 bases between them. In germline, CDR1 is MDHEN, CDR2 SYDVKM. The CDR3 runs to 14 residues. CDR3 residues: CASSLFQGSTEAFF. The DNA of the CDR3 is TGTGCCAGCAGTTTATTTCAGGGGTCCACTGAAGCTTTCTTT.

This clone has a handful of counts. J is TRBJ2-4 and V is TRBV28; D is possibly TRBD2 (5 bases). This CDR3 comprises 14 residues. The ends were cut back, 6 bases at V and 6 bases at J, with 15 bases in the middle. CDR1 MDHEN and CDR2 SYDVKM come from the germline V gene. In nucleotides, the CDR3 is TGTGCCAGCAGCCCCGCGAAGGCGGGAAACATTCAGTACTTC. Protein product: CASSPAKAGNIQYF. Filled out from reference TRBV28 and TRBJ2-4, the complete variable domain reads DVKVTQSSRYLVKRTGEKVFLECVQDMDHENMFWYRQDPGLGLRLIYFSYDVKMKEKGDIPEGYSVSREKKERFSLILESASTNQTSMYLCASSPAKAGNIQYFGAGTRLSVL.

This rearrangement joins TRBV19 to TRBJ2-7, with unresolved D. V shed 11 bases and J shed 4 bases, with 27 bases lying between them. CDR1 is LNHDA and CDR2 is SQIVND in the germline V gene (reference sequence). The CDR3 is 16 residues long. The CDR3 here is CAPHQTPCENPYEQYF. DNA of the CDR3: TGTGCCCCCCACCAGACCCCTTGTGAGAACCCATACGAGCAGTACTTC.

The genes are TRBV30 and TRBJ2-1, with no clear D. The length of the CDR3 is 11 residues. The germline V and J ends were trimmed by 4 bases and 8 bases, with 9 bases remaining between them. Germline loops: CDR1 GTSNPN, CDR2 SVGIG (reference sequence). The CDR3: CAWIGSDEQFF. CDR3 coding DNA: TGTGCCTGGATAGGGTCCGATGAGCAGTTCTTC.

This clone came up once. The rearrangement joins TRBV11-2 to TRBJ2-2, with 11 bases that match TRBD2. The CDR3 is made up of 17 amino acids. The ends lost 1 base at V and 4 bases at J; junction bases unmatched: 5. Germline V lookup: CDR1 SGHAT, CDR2 FQNNGV. CDR3 sequence (DNA): TGTGCCAGCAGCTTAGTGGCTAGCGGGGGGCTCACCGGGGAGCTGTTTTTT. Translating gives CASSLVASGGLTGELFF. Complete variable domain (other parts from reference TRBV11-2 and TRBJ2-2): EAGVAQSPRYKIIEKRQSVAFWCNPISGHATLYWYQQILGQGPKLLIQFQNNGVVDDSQLPKDRFSAERLKGVDSTLKIQPAKLEDSAVYLCASSLVASGGLTGELFFGEGSRLTVL.

CDR3 nucleotide sequence: TGTGCCAGCAGCGTAGGAGAGAACTATGGCTACACCTTC. As protein: CASSVGENYGYTF. V is TRBV9 and J is TRBJ1-2; no definite D call. The CDR3 loop spans 13 amino acids. Germline-derived CDR1 and CDR2 are SGDLS and YYNGEE. V lost 0 bases to trimming and J lost 2 bases, with 5 bases between them.

Here the CDR3 DNA reads TGTGCCACCAGCAGAGATCTCGGGGCAACTAATGAAAAACTGTTTTTT. It codes for CATSRDLGATNEKLFF. This sequence joins TRBV15 and TRBJ1-4, with no clear D. CDR1 and CDR2 (germline): LNHNV, YYDKDF (reference sequence). Deletions cut 0 bases from V and 0 bases from J, with 8 bases between. The CDR3 runs to 16 residues.

The chain couples TRBV30 to TRBJ2-5; the match to TRBD2 covers 9 bases. This CDR3 contains 15 residues. J was trimmed by 1 base and V by 4 bases; bases with no gene match: 7. Per germline, CDR1 GTSNPN and CDR2 SVGIG (reference sequence). In nucleotides, the CDR3 is TGTGCCTGGACCAACATGGGACTAGCCCAAGAGACCCAGTACTTC. The encoded protein is CAWTNMGLAQETQYF.

The rearrangement links TRBV30 to TRBJ1-6; maybe TRBD1 (6 bases). This CDR3 spans 15 amino acids. Germline V gives CDR1 GTSNPN, CDR2 SVGIG (reference sequence). The V end lost 0 bases, the J end lost 9 bases, and 15 bases lay between the germline ends. This CDR3 is CAWSVRGTFGSPLHF. The CDR3 DNA is TGTGCCTGGAGTGTACGGGGGACATTCGGTTCACCCCTCCACTTT.

The V call is TRBV19, the J call TRBJ2-3; no firm D call. The CDR3 runs 11 residues. Trimming took off 2 bases at V and 9 bases at J, with 6 bases between the two ends. Germline loops: CDR1 LNHDA, CDR2 SQIVND (reference sequence). In nucleotides, the CDR3 is TGTGCCAGTAGTATACGGGCAACGCAGTATTTT. Translating gives CASSIRATQYF.

CDR3 DNA: TGTGCCAGTAGCCGTACGGGATATAGCAATCAGCCCCAGCATTTT. Amino acids: CASSRTGYSNQPQHF. The chain combines TRBV19 with TRBJ1-5; D is undetermined. CDR1 is LNHDA and CDR2 is SQIVND in the germline V gene (reference sequence). The V and J ends lost 6 bases and 0 bases respectively, with 12 bases between them. This CDR3 comprises 15 residues.

The chain links TRBV7-2 to TRBJ2-5, with TRBD2 as a possible D gene (6 bases). Germline-derived CDR1 and CDR2 are SGHTA and FQGNSA. V gave up 2 bases and J gave up 4 bases, with 14 bases separating them. There are 15 residues in the CDR3. CDR3 loop: CASSLLWRDGETQYF. The CDR3 region has the DNA TGTGCCAGCAGCTTACTGTGGCGGGACGGAGAGACCCAGTACTTC.

The rearrangement links TRBV19 to TRBJ2-7; possibly TRBD1 or TRBD2 for D (5 bases each). V lost 0 bases and J 2 bases, leaving 14 bases between the germline ends. Looked up from germline, CDR1 is LNHDA and CDR2 is SQIVND (reference sequence). The CDR3 consists of 16 residues. The CDR3 loop reads CASSIDLGGHTYEQYF. CDR3 DNA sequence: TGTGCCAGTAGTATAGATCTAGGAGGACACACCTACGAGCAGTACTTC.

This chain uses TRBV4-2 with TRBJ2-3; D might be TRBD1 (6 bases). The ends were cut back, 4 bases at V and 1 base at J, with 12 bases in the middle. In germline, CDR1 is LGHNA, CDR2 YNFKEQ. This CDR3 has 15 amino acids. CDR3 sequence (DNA): TGTGCCAGCAGCCGCCGGGACACCGGCACAGATACGCAGTATTTT. Translating it yields CASSRRDTGTDTQYF.

V is TRBV6-5 and J is TRBJ2-7, with a possible D match to TRBD2 (6 bases). In germline, CDR1 is MNHEY, CDR2 SVGAGI. Trimming removed 2 bases at V and 2 bases at J, with 13 bases between. This CDR3 region has 15 residues. The CDR3 DNA follows: TGTGCCAGCAGTTACGTCCGTCCGGGGGCCTACGAGCAGTACTTC. It codes for CASSYVRPGAYEQYF.

The CDR3: CASKQPTNEKLFF. The DNA of the CDR3 is TGTGCCAGCAAACAGCCAACTAATGAAAAACTGTTTTTT. The rearrangement joins TRBV28 to TRBJ1-4; the D is unclear. CDR3 size: 13 residues. Trimming shortened V by 7 bases and J by 0 bases, and 6 bases separated the two germline ends. CDR1 and CDR2 from the germline V gene are MDHEN and SYDVKM.

The genes are TRBV30 and TRBJ1-2, with TRBD1 identical over 7 bases. The CDR3 loop spans 13 amino acids. Germline V CDR1 and CDR2: GTSNPN, SVGIG (reference sequence). V shed 3 bases, J shed 10 bases, and the junction held 11 bases outside the gene matches. In DNA form, the CDR3 reads TGTGCCTGGAGACTCGGGACAGCCAATGACTACACCTTC. Its protein is CAWRLGTANDYTF. Full variable domain (remainder filled in from reference TRBV30 and TRBJ1-2): SQTIHQWPATLVQPVGSPLSLECTVEGTSNPNLYWYRQAAGRGLQLLFYSVGIGQISSEVPQNLSASRPQDRQFILSSKKLLLSDSGFYLCAWRLGTANDYTFGSGTRLTVV.

The V and J genes are TRBV2 and TRBJ1-3; TRBD1 is a possible D gene (5 bases). V was trimmed by 1 base and J by 0 bases, leaving 13 bases between them. The CDR3 runs to 17 residues. Germline values: CDR1 SNHLY, CDR2 FYNNEI. CDR3 sequence reads: CASSEVGRTRSGNTIYF. The CDR3 nucleotides are TGTGCCAGCAGTGAAGTGGGACGGACCCGCTCTGGAAACACCATATATTTT.

This clone has only one observation. V is TRBV4-3 and J is TRBJ1-3; perhaps TRBD1 as D (5 bases). Germline loops: CDR1 LGHNA, CDR2 YSLEER. There are 15 residues in the CDR3. The ends were cut back, 0 bases at V and 4 bases at J, with 10 bases in the middle. The CDR3 reads CASSQDSGRGNTIYF. Here the CDR3 DNA reads TGCGCCAGCAGCCAAGACTCAGGGAGGGGAAACACCATATATTTT.

A single count supports this clone. V usage is TRBV30 and J usage is TRBJ1-6, with D hard to call. The germline CDR1 and CDR2 sequences are GTSNPN and SVGIG (reference sequence). The CDR3 is 14 amino acids. Trimming stripped 0 bases from V and 10 bases from J, with 13 bases between. The chain's CDR3 is CAWSVLGKGSPLHF. DNA of the CDR3: TGTGCCTGGAGTGTATTAGGGAAAGGGTCACCCCTCCACTTT.

A single count supports this clone. The chain links TRBV5-5 to TRBJ2-1; weak D call: TRBD2 (6 bases). V lost 4 bases and J 5 bases, leaving 13 bases between the germline ends. CDR3 length equals 14 residues. Germline CDR1 reads SGHKS; CDR2 reads YYEKEE (reference sequence). CDR3 sequence reads: CASSLSGLHNEQFF. The CDR3, as DNA: TGTGCCAGCAGCCTATCGGGACTGCACAATGAGCAGTTCTTC. Full variable domain (rest looked up from reference TRBV5-5 and TRBJ2-1): DAGVTQSPTHLIKTRGQQVTLRCSPISGHKSVSWYQQVLGQGPQFIFQYYEKEERGRGNFPDRFSARQFPNYSSELNVNALLLGDSALYLCASSLSGLHNEQFFGPGTRLTVL.

This chain connects TRBV7-9 to TRBJ2-7; D is uncertain. V shed 4 bases and J shed 7 bases, with 17 bases lying between them. The CDR3 runs 14 residues. The germline V gene has CDR1 SEHNR and CDR2 FQNEAQ (reference sequence). CDR3 amino acids: CASSSSLSPLEQYF. The DNA of the CDR3 is TGTGCCAGCAGCTCGTCCCTCTCCCCGCTGGAGCAGTACTTC.

The rearrangement uses TRBV7-2 and TRBJ2-3, with D perhaps assigned TRBD1 or TRBD2 (5 bases each). The CDR3 loop spans 17 amino acids. Germline V CDR1 and CDR2: SGHTA, FQGNSA. Trimming removed 7 bases at V and 4 bases at J, with 24 bases between. CDR3 bases: TGTGCCAGCAATTCCCGCGGGCCAGGGATGTTGGCAGATACGCAGTATTTT. Its translation is CASNSRGPGMLADTQYF.

The chain has TRBV7-2 and TRBJ2-7; 10 nucleotides line up with TRBD2. The junction had 0 bases not matched to a gene; V was cut back by 1 base and J by 3 bases. Germline V gene lookup returns CDR1 SGHTA and CDR2 FQGNSA. This CDR3 is built from 14 residues. This CDR3 reads CASSLERGGYEQYF. CDR3 nucleotide sequence: TGTGCCAGCAGCTTAGAGCGGGGGGGCTACGAGCAGTACTTC.

V and J are TRBV29-1 and TRBJ2-3, with 9 bases that match TRBD1. Germline lookup yields CDR1 SQVTM and CDR2 ANQGSEA. The CDR3 spans 15 residues. CDR3 in DNA: TGCACCGACCAGTTTAGGACAGGGGAGTCCGATACGCAGTATTTT. This encodes CTDQFRTGESDTQYF.

The table lists this clone with a few counts. V and J are TRBV19 and TRBJ1-5; D not certain. CDR3 length equals 16 residues. CDR1 and CDR2 (germline): LNHDA, SQIVND (reference sequence). The V gene lost 1 base and the J gene lost 3 bases, with 13 bases spanning the gap. The CDR3 here is CASSIVGVADNQPQHF. The CDR3 nucleotides read TGTGCCAGTAGTATAGTAGGTGTGGCGGACAATCAGCCCCAGCATTTT.

The chain has TRBV2 and TRBJ2-5, with D perhaps TRBD1 (6 bases). V lost 7 bases and J 5 bases, leaving 14 bases between the germline ends. CDR1 is SNHLY, CDR2 FYNNEI, per germline. This CDR3 has 13 amino acids. DNA for the CDR3: TGTGCCAGCAACAGAGACAGGAGGGAGACCCAGTACTTC. Translating it yields CASNRDRRETQYF.

The CDR3 nucleotides are TGTGCCAGCAGTGAATGGGGGACAGGGGGCGCGGGCAAAAACATTCAGTACTTC. It encodes CASSEWGTGGAGKNIQYF. The J gene is TRBJ2-4, the V gene TRBV6-1; 12 nucleotides match TRBD1. The V and J ends lost 2 bases and 3 bases, in that order; junction bases with no gene match: 8. CDR1 is MNHNS, CDR2 SASEGT, per germline. The CDR3 sequence is 18 residues long.

The V and J genes are TRBV9 and TRBJ2-7; TRBD1 matches 11 bases. This CDR3 region has 15 residues. The germline V gene has CDR1 SGDLS and CDR2 YYNGEE. J gave up 0 bases and V 3 bases, and 2 bases lay outside the gene matches. The CDR3 sequence: CASSGGQGASYEQYF. Here the CDR3 DNA reads TGTGCCAGCAGCGGCGGACAGGGGGCCTCCTACGAGCAGTACTTC. The variable domain in full, with the rest retrieved from reference TRBV9 and TRBJ2-7, is DSGVTQTPKHLITATGQRVTLRCSPRSGDLSVYWYQQSLDQGLQFLIQYYNGEERAKGNILERFSAQQFPDLHSELNLSSLELGDSALYFCASSGGQGASYEQYFGPGTRLTVT.